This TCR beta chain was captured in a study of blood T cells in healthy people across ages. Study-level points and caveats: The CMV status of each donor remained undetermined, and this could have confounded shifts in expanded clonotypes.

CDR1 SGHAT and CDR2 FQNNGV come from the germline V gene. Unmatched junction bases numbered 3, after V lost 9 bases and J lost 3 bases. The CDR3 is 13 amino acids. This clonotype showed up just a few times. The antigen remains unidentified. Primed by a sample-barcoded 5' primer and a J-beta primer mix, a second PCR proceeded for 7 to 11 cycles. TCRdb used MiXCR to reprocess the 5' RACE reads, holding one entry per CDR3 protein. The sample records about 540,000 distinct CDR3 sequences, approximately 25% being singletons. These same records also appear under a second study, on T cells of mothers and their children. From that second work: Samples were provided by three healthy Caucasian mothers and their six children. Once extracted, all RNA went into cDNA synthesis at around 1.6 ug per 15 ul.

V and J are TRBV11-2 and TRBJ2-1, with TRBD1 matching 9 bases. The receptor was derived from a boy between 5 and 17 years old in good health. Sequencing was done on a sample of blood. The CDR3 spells CASLGQGYNEQFF. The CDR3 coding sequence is TGTGCCAGTCTGGGACAGGGCTACAATGAGCAGTTCTTC.